Detailed here is one T cell receptor beta chain. This sample stems from a study of T cell changes during pregnancy in multiple sclerosis. CDR1 is GTSNPN, CDR2 SVGIG, per germline (reference sequence). J was trimmed by 4 bases and V by 3 bases; bases with no gene match: 16. CDR3 length equals 17 residues. Some clones are missing from TCRdb's copy, which holds only in-frame ones; the method was immunoSEQ multiplex PCR. The sample yields 85,000 to 100,000 clones, roughly nine tenths seen once. This clonotype was obtained from a female donor with multiple sclerosis, enrolled in a pregnancy study. J is TRBJ2-7 and V is TRBV30; 9 bases are a match to TRBD2. Sequences were derived from peripheral blood, sampled in the first trimester of pregnancy. The CDR3 is CAWRLWGSGLAKYEQYF. CDR3 nucleotides: TGTGCCTGGAGATTATGGGGTAGCGGACTAGCGAAATACGAGCAGTACTTC.